The 4 T cell receptor beta chains listed next were all sequenced from one sample in a study of control samples from healthy donors and cancer patients. The assay was immunoSEQ multiplex PCR, and TCRdb's table has in-frame clones only and misses some. The repertoire holds some 73,000 clones, with around 94% as singletons. Sequencing used blood. These TCRs come from a woman aged 40 to 50 in good health.

The rearrangement links TRBV19 to TRBJ2-7, with TRBD1 matching over 10 bases. Germline assignment: CDR1 LNHDA and CDR2 SQIVND (reference sequence). V lost 3 bases, J lost 2 bases, and 7 bases stayed unmatched. The CDR3 extends over 16 amino acids. This CDR3 is CASSIPGQGPPYEQYF. CDR3 sequence (DNA): TGTGCCAGTAGTATTCCGGGACAGGGGCCTCCCTACGAGCAGTACTTC.

The chain links TRBV6-6 to TRBJ1-2; D not resolved. Germline V gene lookup returns CDR1 MNHNY and CDR2 SVGAGI (reference sequence). The CDR3 loop spans 13 amino acids. Trimming took off 8 bases at V and 7 bases at J, with 17 bases between the two ends. Here the CDR3 DNA reads TGTGCCAGCGGATTTGAGGGCGAATTTGGCTACACCTTC. This encodes CASGFEGEFGYTF.

The chain couples TRBV7-6 to TRBJ1-2; D gene uncertain. The length of the CDR3 is 15 residues. V shed 0 bases and J shed 8 bases, with 16 bases lying between them. Germline V gene data show CDR1 as SGHVS and CDR2 as FNYEAQ. The CDR3 coding sequence is TGTGCCAGCAGCTTAGCGGTTGAGGGCTCGGGAGGCTACACCTTC. It translates to CASSLAVEGSGGYTF. The full variable domain, in which reference TRBV7-6 and TRBJ1-2 provide the parts outside the CDR3, is GAGVSQSPRYKVTKRGQDVALRCDPISGHVSLYWYRQALGQGPEFLTYFNYEAQQDKSGLPNDRFSAERPEGSISTLTIQRTEQRDSAMYRCASSLAVEGSGGYTFGSGTRLTVV.

Points on this clone: Other DNA sequences in this sample translate to the same CDR3. The J gene is TRBJ2-7, the V gene TRBV6-1; TRBD1 aligns across 7 bases. Germline loops: CDR1 MNHNS, CDR2 SASEGT. The J segment lost 0 bases and the V segment lost 4 bases, leaving 12 bases of the junction unmatched. The CDR3 is 17 amino acids. The DNA of the CDR3 is TGTGCCAGCAGTGGAAGGACAGGAGGCCCAAGCTCCTACGAGCAGTACTTC. The encoded protein is CASSGRTGGPSSYEQYF.